This is a list of T cell receptor beta chains from one sample in a study of T cell responses to AZD1222 COVID-19 vaccine. This table comes from immunoSEQ multiplex PCR, and its TCRdb copy is limited to in-frame clones, with some not included. The repertoire holds 160,000 or so clones, with roughly nine tenths as singletons. The input for sequencing was peripheral blood, taken on day 0 of AZD1222 vaccination. The receptor set was obtained from an adult in good health. Each CDR3 is given with its conserved first and last residue. Fields, in order: V gene, D gene, J gene, clone size, CDR3 protein, CDR3 DNA. The D gene is left open where the match is weak. Size values are once, few and many counts, or a class for expanded clones, and some rows have none.

>TRBV3-1/TRBV3-2|TRBD1|TRBJ2-2|.
CASSRRQGNTGELFF
TGTGCCAGCAGCCGACGACAGGGGAACACCGGGGAGCTGTTTTTT
>TRBV9|.|TRBJ2-2|.
CASSERSSSVNTGELFF
TGTGCCAGCAGCGAGAGGTCTTCTAGCGTGAACACCGGGGAGCTGTTTTTT
>TRBV9|.|TRBJ2-5|.
CASSVGGVQETQYF
TGTGCCAGCAGCGTAGGGGGGGTCCAAGAGACCCAGTACTTC
>TRBV11-2|TRBD1|TRBJ2-5|.
CASSRDRVGETQYF
TGTGCCAGCAGCAGGGACAGGGTGGGGGAGACCCAGTACTTC
>TRBV3-1/TRBV3-2|.|TRBJ1-2|.
CASSLDSGYTF
TGTGCCAGCAGTCTGGACAGTGGCTACACCTTC
>TRBV29-1|.|TRBJ1-1|.
CSVNTEAFF
TGCAGCGTGAACACTGAAGCTTTCTTT
>TRBV5-1|.|TRBJ2-1|.
CASSLGGGGSSYNEQFF
TGCGCCAGCAGCTTGGGCGGCGGGGGCAGCTCCTACAATGAGCAGTTCTTC
>TRBV5-8|.|TRBJ1-5|.
CASRYMGYQPQHF
TGTGCCAGCAGGTACATGGGGTATCAGCCCCAGCATTTT
>TRBV6-2/TRBV6-3|.|TRBJ1-4|.
CASSFGQLNEKLFF
TGTGCCAGCAGCTTCGGACAGCTTAATGAAAAACTGTTTTTT
>TRBV6-5|.|TRBJ1-1|once
CASSYSRTGYAAEAFF
TGTGCCAGCAGTTACTCGCGAACAGGGTACGCAGCTGAAGCTTTCTTT
>TRBV10-3|.|TRBJ2-7|.
CAIRGTYEQYF
TGTGCCATCAGGGGGACCTACGAGCAGTACTTC
>TRBV5-6|.|TRBJ2-3|once
CASTSGLGGVDTQYF
TGTGCCAGCACCAGTGGTCTAGGCGGGGTAGATACGCAGTATTTT
>TRBV5-1|.|TRBJ1-5|.
CASSFEGLTGQPQHF
TGCGCCAGCAGCTTTGAGGGCCTTACCGGTCAGCCCCAGCATTTT
>TRBV5-5|.|TRBJ1-6|.
CASSLDRVSPLHF
TGTGCCAGCAGCTTGGACAGGGTTTCACCCCTCCACTTT
>TRBV28|.|TRBJ1-5|.
CASSFMEQPQHF
TGTGCCAGCAGTTTCATGGAACAGCCCCAGCATTTT
>TRBV28|.|TRBJ1-3|.
CASSSGQHSGNTIYF
TGTGCCAGCAGTTCAGGACAGCACTCTGGAAACACCATATATTTT
>TRBV7-2|.|TRBJ1-2|.
CASSSTGGYTF
TGTGCCAGCAGCTCCACAGGAGGCTACACCTTC
>TRBV5-1|TRBD1|TRBJ1-2|.
CASSRDRGSGGYTF
TGCGCCAGCAGCCGGGACAGGGGTTCAGGTGGCTACACCTTC
>TRBV30|.|TRBJ1-4|.
CAWRGLGGAANEKLFF
TGTGCCTGGAGGGGGCTGGGGGGTGCGGCTAATGAAAAACTGTTTTTT
>TRBV7-3|.|TRBJ2-3|.
CASSLSRGGTDTQYF
TGTGCCAGCAGCTTAAGCAGGGGTGGTACAGATACGCAGTATTTT
>TRBV7-2|TRBD2|TRBJ2-7|once
CASSLVPLAGSYEQYF
TGTGCCAGCAGCTTAGTCCCGCTAGCGGGCTCATACGAGCAGTACTTC
>TRBV7-2|TRBD2|TRBJ2-7|.
CASAASGSYEQYF
TGTGCCAGCGCTGCTAGCGGTTCCTACGAGCAGTACTTC
>TRBV28|.|TRBJ1-2|.
CASSPAVTGYTF
TGTGCCAGCAGTCCAGCCGTAACAGGCTACACCTTC
>TRBV14|.|TRBJ2-6|.
CASSTLSSGANVLTF
TGTGCCAGCAGCACCTTAAGCTCTGGGGCCAACGTCCTGACTTTC
>TRBV5-1|.|TRBJ2-1|.
CASSLVSGSHEQFF
TGCGCCAGCAGCTTGGTCTCGGGGAGCCATGAGCAGTTCTTC
>TRBV18|.|TRBJ2-1|once
CASSPNSHNEQFF
TGTGCCAGCTCACCAAACAGCCACAATGAGCAGTTCTTC
>TRBV7-2|.|TRBJ2-7|.
CASSYARTNSEQYF
TGTGCCAGCAGCTACGCAAGGACAAATTCCGAGCAGTACTTC
>TRBV10-3|.|TRBJ1-1|.
CAISTGTSNTEAFF
TGTGCCATCAGCACCGGGACTTCGAACACTGAAGCTTTCTTT
>TRBV4-1|TRBD2|TRBJ2-1|.
CASSQEYGRAPGDEQFF
TGCGCCAGCAGCCAAGAATACGGGAGGGCCCCAGGAGATGAGCAGTTCTTC
>TRBV7-9|TRBD1|TRBJ1-1|.
CASNRGGQDGEGFF
TGTGCCAGCAACCGGGGGGGACAGGACGGTGAGGGTTTCTTT
>TRBV6-5|.|TRBJ2-1|.
CASSPRGDMYNEQFF
TGTGCCAGCAGCCCCAGAGGGGACATGTACAATGAGCAGTTCTTC
>TRBV28|TRBD1|TRBJ1-4|.
CASSLSGRGSEKLFF
TGTGCCAGCAGTTTATCCGGCAGGGGGTCGGAAAAACTGTTTTTT
>TRBV28|.|TRBJ1-6|.
CASSPPHGHGLHF
TGTGCCAGCAGTCCGCCCCACGGGCATGGCCTCCACTTT
>TRBV20-1|TRBD2|TRBJ2-3|.
CSASVLAGGRTDTQYF
TGCAGTGCTAGTGTACTAGCGGGAGGTCGGACAGATACGCAGTATTTT
>TRBV28|.|TRBJ1-2|.
CASSLFGQGKDGYTF
TGTGCCAGCAGTTTATTTGGTCAGGGTAAGGATGGCTACACCTTC
>TRBV19|TRBD2|TRBJ2-1|once
CATRVASGNNEQFF
TGTGCCACCCGGGTGGCTAGCGGTAACAATGAGCAGTTCTTC
>TRBV9|.|TRBJ1-2|.
CASSVGSYSGDGYTF
TGTGCCAGCAGCGTAGGCAGTTATTCGGGGGATGGCTACACCTTC
>TRBV5-6|.|TRBJ2-7|.
CASSLSGGYEQYF
TGTGCCAGCAGCTTGTCCGGGGGCTACGAGCAGTACTTC
>TRBV28|.|TRBJ2-2|.
CASSFADNTGELFF
TGTGCCAGCAGTTTTGCCGATAACACCGGGGAGCTGTTTTTT
>TRBV9|.|TRBJ1-5|.
CASSVGPVSGRNQPQHF
TGTGCCAGCAGCGTAGGTCCAGTTTCAGGACGCAATCAGCCCCAGCATTTT
>TRBV7-9|.|TRBJ1-2|.
CASSFHRRANYGYTF
TGTGCCAGCAGCTTTCATAGGCGCGCTAACTATGGCTACACCTTC
>TRBV2|.|TRBJ1-5|.
CASSEVGGKGAQHF
TGTGCCAGCAGTGAGGTCGGGGGGAAAGGGGCCCAGCATTTT
>TRBV7-2|.|TRBJ1-3|.
CASSFTGFSGNTIYF
TGTGCCAGCAGCTTTACAGGATTCTCTGGAAACACCATATATTTT
>TRBV29-1|.|TRBJ2-1|.
CSVSRDGSSYNEQFF
TGCAGCGTTTCCAGGGATGGGAGCTCCTACAATGAGCAGTTCTTC
>TRBV5-1|.|TRBJ2-1|.
CASSLLRGRNRNYNEQFF
TGCGCCAGCAGCTTATTACGCGGGCGTAACAGGAACTACAATGAGCAGTTCTTC
>TRBV10-3|.|TRBJ1-5|.
CAISENSSNQPQHF
TGTGCCATCAGTGAAAACAGTAGCAATCAGCCCCAGCATTTT
>TRBV28|.|TRBJ1-3|.
CASSQDLATIYF
TGTGCCAGCAGTCAGGACCTAGCTACCATATATTTT
>TRBV9|TRBD1|TRBJ1-4|.
CASSLSVGQGAFISSEKLFF
TGTGCCAGCAGCCTCTCCGTGGGACAGGGGGCTTTTATTTCGAGTGAAAAACTGTTTTTT